These 16 T cell receptor beta chains were all obtained from the same sample, sequenced in a study of T cells in Graves' hyperthyroidism and ophthalmopathy. TCR beta CDR3 regions were amplified from RNA transcripts. The HTBI primer set drove a first-round RT-PCR of the TCR CDR3. TCRdb re-called the multiplex PCR reads with MiXCR, one entry per CDR3 protein. The sample records 500,000 to 550,000 distinct CDR3 sequences, just under 20% being singletons. Material: blood. The receptor source for this set is a man in his forties with Graves' ophthalmopathy.

The rearrangement uses TRBV29-1 and TRBJ1-1; D call uncertain. CDR1 is SQVTM, CDR2 ANQGSEA, per germline. V lost 3 bases and J lost 5, with 13 bases in between. The CDR3 has 13 residues. In DNA form, the CDR3 reads TGCAGCGTTGATACCCCCTCCCGTACTGAAGCTTTCTTT. Translated: CSVDTPSRTEAFF.

In its sample, this clonotype was seen many times. The rearrangement links TRBV7-3 to TRBJ2-7; D perhaps matches TRBD2 (6 bases). V dropped 1 base and J dropped 9 bases, with 10 bases sitting between them. CDR1 and CDR2 (germline): SGHTA, FQGTGA. The CDR3 has 12 amino acids. The chain's CDR3 is CASSLRGGAQYF. The CDR3 DNA is TGTGCCAGCAGCTTAAGGGGCGGGGCGCAGTACTTC.

This rearrangement joins TRBV15 to TRBJ2-1; D may be TRBD2 (5 bases). The CDR3 contains 17 residues. Germline-derived CDR1 and CDR2 are LNHNV and YYDKDF (reference sequence). V lost 3 bases, J lost 8 bases, and 23 bases lay in between. CDR3 loop: CATSSPAVSAGFDEQFF. The CDR3 coding sequence is TGTGCCACCAGCAGCCCAGCGGTGTCTGCAGGTTTTGATGAGCAGTTCTTC. The entire variable domain, with the rest obtained from reference TRBV15 and TRBJ2-1, is as follows: DAMVIQNPRYQVTQFGKPVTLSCSQTLNHNVMYWYQQKSSQAPKLLFHYYDKDFNNEADTPDNFQSRRPNTSFCFLDIRSPGLGDTAMYLCATSSPAVSAGFDEQFFGPGTRLTVL.

The chain uses TRBV6-2 or TRBV6-3 and TRBJ2-1; TRBD1 is a possible D gene (6 bases). Per germline, CDR1 MNHEY and CDR2 SVGEGT. V was shortened by 6 bases and J by 4 bases, with 22 bases between the two germline ends. The CDR3 consists of 17 residues. The CDR3 DNA reads TGTGCCAGCAGAGCCCCCGGGACCCAGGGGAGTTACAATGAGCAGTTCTTC. It is translated as CASRAPGTQGSYNEQFF.

CDR3 nucleotides: TGTGCCAGCAGCTCCACATCCGGCCGGAACATTCAGTACTTC. Its translation: CASSSTSGRNIQYF. J is TRBJ2-4 and V is TRBV11-3; D is unresolved. This CDR3 is built from 14 residues. V lost 4 bases and J lost 7, with 14 bases in between. Germline CDR1 SGHNT, CDR2 YENEEA.

This chain connects TRBV4-3 to TRBJ1-3; possibly TRBD1 for D (5 bases). The CDR3 loop spans 15 amino acids. In germline, CDR1 is LGHNA, CDR2 YSLEER. V lost 1 base and J lost 0, with 7 bases in between. The CDR3 loop reads CASSQAGNSGNTIYF. The CDR3 DNA sequence: TGCGCCAGCAGCCAAGCAGGGAACTCTGGAAACACCATATATTTT.

The chain carries TRBV7-2 and TRBJ2-7; 9 bases are shared with TRBD2. Per germline, CDR1 SGHTA and CDR2 FQGNSA. CDR3 length equals 15 residues. V dropped 4 bases and J dropped 6; count of bases not matched to a gene: 10. In nucleotides, the CDR3 is TGTGCCAGCAGCTCTACAATAGCGGGAGTGAGCGAGCAGTACTTC. It codes for CASSSTIAGVSEQYF.

Note on this clonotype: No conserved phenylalanine or tryptophan is present at the end of the CDR3, so a read error is the likely explanation. The V and J genes are TRBV5-5 and TRBJ2-5; TRBD1 is a possible D gene (5 bases). The V gene's germline CDR1 is SGHKS and CDR2 YYEKEE (reference sequence). This CDR3 spans 14 amino acids. Trimming shortened V by 4 bases and J by 0 bases, and 10 bases separated the two germline ends. The CDR3 DNA sequence: TGTGCCAGCAGCCGGACAAGTTACCAAGAGACCCAGTACTCC. Residues: CASSRTSYQETQYS.

This clonotype has just a few counts. This chain uses TRBV20-1 with TRBJ2-1, with TRBD2 identical over 7 bases. CDR1 and CDR2 from the germline V gene are DFQATT and SNEGSKA (reference sequence). The V segment lost 7 bases and the J segment 0 bases; nucleotides outside the gene matches: 6. CDR3 length: 14 amino acids. CDR3 bases: TGCAGTGGGGAGGGGTACCCCTCCTACAATGAGCAGTTCTTC. Protein product: CSGEGYPSYNEQFF.

This sequence joins TRBV20-1 and TRBJ2-7, with D perhaps TRBD2 (5 bases). CDR3 length equals 14 residues. Germline CDR1 reads DFQATT; CDR2 reads SNEGSKA (reference sequence). Deletions cut 5 bases from V and 0 bases from J, with 14 bases between. The CDR3 bases are TGCAGTGCTCCGCGTCTTACTAGCTCCTACGAGCAGTACTTC. Amino acid sequence: CSAPRLTSSYEQYF.

This clonotype was picked up many times. V is TRBV28 and J is TRBJ2-1; TRBD2 agrees at 8 bases. The length of the CDR3 is 16 residues. The germline CDR1 and CDR2 sequences are MDHEN and SYDVKM. V shed 4 bases and J 2 bases; nucleotides not matched to a gene: 7. The CDR3 here is CASSSLAGKPYNEQFF. CDR3 coding DNA: TGTGCCAGCAGTTCCTTAGCGGGAAAGCCCTACAATGAGCAGTTCTTC.

This clonotype was seen ten or more times. The CDR3 is CSAPTGTPNEQFF. The CDR3 nucleotides are TGCAGTGCTCCTACCGGGACACCAAATGAGCAGTTCTTC. V usage is TRBV20-1 and J usage is TRBJ2-1; a weak D match, TRBD1 (6 bases). V lost 5 bases to trimming and J lost 7 bases, with 15 bases between them. Germline CDR1 reads DFQATT; CDR2 reads SNEGSKA (reference sequence). CDR3 length equals 13 residues.

V is TRBV19 and J is TRBJ1-2; no definite D call. Germline V gene data show CDR1 as LNHDA and CDR2 as SQIVND (reference sequence). V was trimmed by 3 bases and J by 2 bases, leaving 7 bases between them. The CDR3 totals 13 residues. The CDR3: CASSILRNYGYTF. CDR3 sequence (DNA): TGTGCCAGTAGTATTTTACGGAACTATGGCTACACCTTC.

This clonotype was seen at least ten times. This CDR3 reads CAIETSGGFFTDTQYF. CDR3 coding DNA: TGTGCCATCGAGACTAGCGGGGGGTTCTTCACAGATACGCAGTATTTT. The chain joins TRBV6-1 to TRBJ2-3; TRBD2 matches 13 bases. The CDR3 has 16 residues. Trimming removed 10 bases from V and 2 bases from J; junction bases left unmatched: 9. From germline, CDR1 is MNHNS and CDR2 SASEGT.

Regarding this clonotype: Germline is not matched at one junction end, which may reflect a read error. The chain employs TRBV4-2 and TRBJ2-3; 7 bases line up with TRBD2. Germline CDR1 is LGHNA and CDR2 is YNFKEQ. This CDR3 contains 18 residues. The CDR3 DNA sequence: TGTGCCAGCAGCCAACGTGGCATGGGGGGGGTCAGCACTGATACGCAGTATTTT. Its protein is CASSQRGMGGVSTDTQYF.

The genes are TRBV27 and TRBJ1-1; 8 bases align to TRBD1. V gave up 6 bases and J gave up 3 bases; unmatched junction bases: 0. Germline V gene sequence: CDR1 MNHEY, CDR2 SMNVEV (reference sequence). The CDR3 consists of 12 residues. The CDR3 DNA sequence: TGTGCCAGCAGACAGGGGGACACTGAAGCTTTCTTT. Protein sequence: CASRQGDTEAFF.